One sample yielded the 30 T cell receptor beta chains listed below, sequenced in a study of graft-versus-host responses after intestinal transplantation. This table comes from immunoSEQ multiplex PCR, and its TCRdb copy is limited to in-frame clones, with some not included. The repertoire holds about 20,000 clones, with roughly 86% as singletons. The material sequenced was PBMCs, taken around 230 days after intestinal transplant. The receptors originated from a human patient who received an intestinal transplant, so some T cells may come from the graft donor.

The CDR3 is CASSSRRTGIGELFF. The CDR3 DNA sequence: TGTGCCAGCAGCTCAAGACGAACAGGGATCGGGGAGCTGTTTTTT. The rearrangement links TRBV5-6 to TRBJ2-2, with D maybe TRBD1 (6 bases). The CDR3 covers 15 residues. Germline V gives CDR1 SGHDT, CDR2 YYEEEE. Trimming took off 3 bases at V and 7 bases at J, with 16 bases between the two ends. The full variable domain, with the rest looked up from reference TRBV5-6 and TRBJ2-2, is DAGVTQSPTHLIKTRGQQVTLRCSPKSGHDTVSWYQQALGQGPQFIFQYYEEEERQRGNFPDRFSGHQFPNYSSELNVNALLLGDSALYLCASSSRRTGIGELFFGEGSRLTVL.

The chain employs TRBV18 and TRBJ1-1; a possible D gene is TRBD1 (6 bases). The CDR3 is 12 residues long. Germline V lookup: CDR1 KGHSH, CDR2 LQKENI. Trimming took 6 bases from V and 8 from J, leaving 13 bases between them. CDR3 coding DNA: TGTGCCAGCTCGGACGACAGGCAAGAAGCTTTCTTT. Its protein product is CASSDDRQEAFF.

The chain recombines TRBV19 with TRBJ2-3, with 10 bases aligning to TRBD2. With V trimmed by 7 bases and J by 4 bases, 5 bases remained unmatched. The CDR3 is 14 amino acids. Germline V lookup: CDR1 LNHDA, CDR2 SQIVND (reference sequence). The CDR3, as DNA: TGTGCCAGTAAACTAGCGGGGACCCCAGATACGCAGTATTTT. It is translated as CASKLAGTPDTQYF.

The chain uses TRBV14 and TRBJ2-2; 7 bases match TRBD2. CDR3 size: 18 residues. With 4 bases clipped from V and 0 bases from J, the junction kept 11 bases outside the gene matches. Germline V gene data show CDR1 as SGHDN and CDR2 as FVKESK. CDR3 in amino acids: CASSRRGGAGANTGELFF. The DNA for the CDR3 is TGTGCCAGCAGCCGAAGAGGCGGGGCGGGGGCGAACACCGGGGAGCTGTTTTTT.

The chain carries TRBV10-3 and TRBJ1-2; D is unclear. The CDR3 has 12 amino acids. Trimming stripped 1 base from V and 8 bases from J, with 8 bases between. Germline assignment: CDR1 ENHRY and CDR2 SYGVKD. CDR3 residues: CAISEWVGGYTF. In nucleotides, the CDR3 is TGTGCCATCAGTGAGTGGGTTGGGGGCTACACCTTC.

This sequence joins TRBV27 and TRBJ1-1, with TRBD1 as a possible D gene (5 bases). V lost 8 bases to trimming and J lost 4 bases, with 11 bases between them. CDR3 size: 12 residues. CDR1 MNHEY and CDR2 SMNVEV come from the germline V gene (reference sequence). The DNA of the CDR3 is TGTGCCAGCGGATATGGGGCCACTGAAGCTTTCTTT. It codes for CASGYGATEAFF.

V usage is TRBV4-1 and J usage is TRBJ2-3; tentatively, D is TRBD2 (7 bases). CDR3 size: 16 residues. Deletions cut 5 bases from V and 0 bases from J, with 15 bases between. Germline V CDR1 and CDR2: MGHRA, YSYEKL. Written as DNA, the CDR3 is TGCGCCAGCAGCGACAAGGGGGGGCTGAGCACAGATACGCAGTATTTT. It is translated as CASSDKGGLSTDTQYF.

V gene TRBV23-1 combines with J gene TRBJ2-5, with D possibly matching TRBD1 (6 bases). The last part of the DNA fits TRBJ2-7 better; the J call may be wrong. TRBV23-1 is sorted into the ORF group, with uncertain function. The CDR3 has 16 residues. CDR3 coding DNA: TGCGCCAGCAGTCAGGACAGCGCCTTTAACTCCTACGAGCAGTACTTC. Translation gives CASSQDSAFNSYEQYF.

The chain has TRBV4-1 and TRBJ2-7; D is perhaps TRBD1 (5 bases). Germline values: CDR1 MGHRA, CDR2 YSYEKL. This CDR3 is 15 amino acids long. Trimming left V 1 base short and J 7 bases short, with 17 bases between. The CDR3 DNA reads TGCGCCAGCAGCCAAGCGACAGTCCTCCCGGGTGAGCAGTACTTC. Translating gives CASSQATVLPGEQYF.

J is TRBJ1-1 and V is TRBV25-1; D is uncertain. CDR3 size: 14 residues. Per the germline V gene, CDR1 is MGHDK and CDR2 is SYGVNS. Between the trimmed V and J ends, which lost 4 bases and 3 bases, there was a span of 12 bases. Here the CDR3 reads CASSGTGGYTEAFF. Here the CDR3 DNA reads TGTGCCAGCAGTGGGACCGGAGGGTACACTGAAGCTTTCTTT.

The chain has TRBV18 and TRBJ2-5; the D gene could be TRBD1 or TRBD2 (5 bases each). The V end lost 5 bases, the J end lost 11 bases, and 15 bases lay between the germline ends. The CDR3 sequence is 12 residues long. Per germline, CDR1 KGHSH and CDR2 LQKENI. The CDR3 region is CASSMRLGEQYF. The CDR3 bases are TGTGCCAGCTCAATGAGGTTGGGGGAGCAGTACTTC.

This clone was seen only once. V is TRBV4-1 and J is TRBJ2-1; TRBD2 is a possible D gene (5 bases). CDR1 is MGHRA and CDR2 is YSYEKL in the germline V gene. The CDR3 spans 13 residues. V shed 1 base and J shed 10 bases, with 11 bases lying between them. The CDR3 loop reads CASSQGRGGEQFF. As DNA, the CDR3 is TGCGCCAGCAGCCAAGGCCGCGGAGGCGAGCAGTTCTTC.

This clone was counted a few times. The chain combines TRBV6-5 with TRBJ2-7, with 9 bases lining up with TRBD2. After removal of 10 bases from V and 3 bases from J, the junction contained 7 bases not matched to a gene. The CDR3 runs to 13 residues. Per germline, CDR1 MNHEY and CDR2 SVGAGI. The CDR3 region is CATSQAGGYEQYF. CDR3 sequence (DNA): TGTGCCACCTCTCAAGCGGGGGGCTACGAGCAGTACTTC.

A few counts support this clone. The chain joins TRBV10-1 to TRBJ1-1, with D unclear. The germline V gene has CDR1 WNHNN and CDR2 SYGVQD (reference sequence). The CDR3 sequence is 13 residues long. V was pared by 3 bases and J by 7 bases, with 12 bases between. CDR3 amino acids: CASSEAQRGEAFF. In DNA form, the CDR3 reads TGCGCCAGCAGTGAAGCGCAGAGAGGTGAAGCTTTCTTT.

The chain is built from TRBV18 and TRBJ1-4; D remains unclear. CDR1 and CDR2 from the germline V gene are KGHSH and LQKENI. V lost 4 bases to trimming and J lost 6 bases, with 9 bases between them. This CDR3 has 13 amino acids. CDR3 sequence: CASSHTEYEKLFF. The CDR3 DNA reads TGTGCCAGCTCACACACAGAATATGAAAAACTGTTTTTT. Drawing the rest from reference TRBV18 and TRBJ1-4, the complete variable domain is NAGVMQNPRHLVRRRGQEARLRCSPMKGHSHVYWYRQLPEEGLKFMVYLQKENIIDESGMPKERFSAEFPKEGPSILRIQQVVRGDSAAYFCASSHTEYEKLFFGSGTQLSVL.

For this clone: The identical CDR3 is also encoded by other nucleotide sequences in the sample. V usage is TRBV4-1 and J usage is TRBJ2-7; 13 nucleotides match TRBD2. Germline V CDR1 and CDR2: MGHRA, YSYEKL. This CDR3 comprises 15 residues. The V segment lost 6 bases and the J segment 6 bases; nucleotides outside the gene matches: 8. The CDR3: CASSQDGLAGVEQYF. Here the CDR3 DNA reads TGCGCCAGCAGTCAGGACGGACTAGCGGGGGTCGAGCAGTACTTC.

The rearrangement links TRBV7-8 to TRBJ1-3; D possibly corresponds to TRBD1 (5 bases). The CDR3 covers 15 residues. Looked up from germline, CDR1 is SGHVS and CDR2 is FQNEAQ. Between the trimmed V and J ends, which lost 2 bases and 3 bases, there was a span of 11 bases. The CDR3 sequence: CASSLKWGVGNTIYF. CDR3 nucleotide sequence: TGTGCCAGCAGCTTAAAGTGGGGCGTTGGAAACACCATATATTTT.

The chain uses TRBV5-1 and TRBJ2-2; tentatively, D is TRBD1 (6 bases). CDR3 length equals 16 residues. Germline CDR1 and CDR2: SGHRS and YFSETQ. The V and J ends lost 4 bases and 2 bases respectively, with 15 bases between them. The CDR3 is CASSPRDRRNTGELFF. The CDR3, as DNA: TGCGCCAGCAGCCCTCGTGACAGGCGAAACACCGGGGAGCTGTTTTTT.

CDR3 in amino acids: CASTPTGGTDTQYF. The CDR3 DNA reads TGTGCCAGCACCCCCACGGGGGGCACAGATACGCAGTATTTT. This chain connects TRBV9 to TRBJ2-3; possibly TRBD2 for D (6 bases). Germline V gene lookup returns CDR1 SGDLS and CDR2 YYNGEE. Trimming took 6 bases from V and 1 from J, leaving 12 bases between them. The CDR3 sequence is 14 residues long. Full variable domain (missing parts from reference TRBV9 and TRBJ2-3): DSGVTQTPKHLITATGQRVTLRCSPRSGDLSVYWYQQSLDQGLQFLIQYYNGEERAKGNILERFSAQQFPDLHSELNLSSLELGDSALYFCASTPTGGTDTQYFGPGTRLTVL.

Written as DNA, the CDR3 is TGCGCCAGCAGCTTCGAGACGGATGAAAAACTGTTTTTT. This gives the protein CASSFETDEKLFF. The chain carries TRBV10-2 and TRBJ1-4, with D hard to call. This CDR3 has 13 residues. The V end lost 6 bases, the J end lost 6 bases, and 11 bases lay between the germline ends. CDR1 and CDR2 from the germline V gene are WSHSY and SAAADI.

The rearrangement links TRBV11-3 to TRBJ2-1; 11 bases match TRBD2. The CDR3 has 15 amino acids. The V gene's germline CDR1 is SGHNT and CDR2 YENEEA. Germline trimming cut 5 bases from V and 5 bases from J; bases unmatched to any gene: 5. In nucleotides, the CDR3 is TGTGCCAGCAGCGCAACTAGCGGGGGAAACAATGAGCAGTTCTTC. Residues: CASSATSGGNNEQFF. The full variable domain, its missing parts supplied by reference TRBV11-3 and TRBJ2-1, is EAGVVQSPRYKIIEKKQPVAFWCNPISGHNTLYWYLQNLGQGPELLIRYENEEAVDDSQLPKDRFSAERLKGVDSTLKIQPAELGDSAVYLCASSATSGGNNEQFFGPGTRLTVL.

V is TRBV6-5 and J is TRBJ1-2; D unclear. The CDR3 has 14 amino acids. Deletions cut 2 bases from V and 3 bases from J, with 10 bases between. The germline CDR1 and CDR2 sequences are MNHEY and SVGAGI. CDR3 in DNA: TGTGCCAGCAGTTACCCCGGGTTGCACTATGGCTACACCTTC. Translation gives CASSYPGLHYGYTF.

The chain has TRBV6-1 and TRBJ2-7; D is possibly TRBD1 (6 bases). This CDR3 is 14 amino acids long. Germline loops: CDR1 MNHNS, CDR2 SASEGT. The V gene lost 3 bases and the J gene lost 2 bases, with 11 bases spanning the gap. CDR3 DNA: TGTGCCAGCAGTGAGGGCAGGGGAGCCTACGAGCAGTACTTC. This encodes CASSEGRGAYEQYF.

V is TRBV7-8 and J is TRBJ2-1; 11 bases fit TRBD2. The trim removed 10 bases at V and 8 bases at J, leaving 16 bases unmatched. The CDR3 spans 16 residues. The germline V gene has CDR1 SGHVS and CDR2 FQNEAQ. CDR3 residues: CATTPKRLAGGDEQFF. The CDR3 bases are TGTGCCACAACGCCTAAGAGGCTAGCGGGGGGCGATGAGCAGTTCTTC.

The J gene is TRBJ1-2, the V gene TRBV2; 7 nucleotides align to TRBD1. In germline, CDR1 is SNHLY, CDR2 FYNNEI. The CDR3 has 15 residues. Trimming at V came to 6 bases and at J to 4 bases, leaving 11 bases not matched to a gene. The CDR3 DNA sequence: TGTGCCAGCAGAGTGAACAGGGGAGGCCTCTATGGCTACACCTTC. This codes for CASRVNRGGLYGYTF.

In its sample, this clone was seen once. The chain links TRBV6-5 to TRBJ1-5; D gene unclear. The CDR3 has 14 residues. V gave up 9 bases and J gave up 3 bases, with 15 bases separating them. Germline CDR1 MNHEY, CDR2 SVGAGI. The CDR3 coding sequence is TGTGCCAGTAGGAACCACGGTGACAATCAGCCCCAGCATTTT. As protein: CASRNHGDNQPQHF.

The CDR3, as DNA: TGTGCCAGCAGCACTGAGGACTTTCGGGACCTTAATAGGAATCAGCCCCAGCATTTT. It translates to CASSTEDFRDLNRNQPQHF. This chain joins TRBV7-8 and TRBJ1-5, with a tentative D call TRBD1 (5 bases). V was clipped by 5 bases and J by 4 bases, with 27 bases between them. CDR3 length: 19 residues. Germline CDR1 is SGHVS and CDR2 is FQNEAQ.

This chain connects TRBV5-3 to TRBJ2-7; a weak D match, TRBD2 (6 bases). TRBV5-3 is treated as an ORF (open reading frame) with a function not yet certain. The V and J ends lost 1 base and 0 bases respectively, with 8 bases between them. The length of the CDR3 is 14 residues. The CDR3 coding sequence is TGTGCCAGAAGCTTGAGGGACTTCTCCTACGAGCAGTACTTC. Its translation: CARSLRDFSYEQYF.

The chain has TRBV6-1 and TRBJ1-3; unclear D gene. The V gene's germline CDR1 is MNHNS and CDR2 SASEGT. The CDR3 is made up of 15 amino acids. Trimming shortened V by 8 bases and J by 0 bases, and 14 bases separated the two germline ends. The CDR3 DNA reads TGTGCCAGCGTCCAAGGGTCCATCTCTGGAAACACCATATATTTT. This sequence encodes CASVQGSISGNTIYF.

The chain has TRBV5-4 and TRBJ2-7; D may be TRBD2 (6 bases). Germline assignment: CDR1 SGHNT and CDR2 YYREEE (reference sequence). The V gene lost 3 bases and the J gene lost 4 bases, with 20 bases spanning the gap. The CDR3 loop spans 16 amino acids. CDR3 region: CASSYQGRRVGYEQYF. DNA for the CDR3: TGTGCCAGCAGCTATCAAGGCCGGAGGGTGGGGTACGAGCAGTACTTC.